This record looks at one TCR beta chain sequence and its context. These data belong to a study of blood T cell repertoires in COVID-19. Study background: Specimens from acute and convalescent COVID-19 originated in the United States, Italy and Spain. T cells, B-cell-depleted T cells, or PBMCs supplied cDNA or gDNA.

The CDR3 runs 15 residues. The germline CDR1 and CDR2 sequences are SGHTA and FQGNSA. Trimming removed 7 bases from V and 3 bases from J, with 16 bases in between. Original processing notes: The assay estimated nucleated cells by amplifying reference gene primers. Libraries were prepared by immunoSEQ multiplex PCR; TCRdb keeps only in-frame clonotypes and omits some of them. That table supplies the V and J calls and clone size; D and trimming were determined from the DNA. Seen here are about 190,000 clones, more than 75% observed once, and the top ten hold 0.7% to 0.9%. This clonotype was sampled from a woman under 30 who had recovered from COVID-19. V gene TRBV7-2 combines with J gene TRBJ2-1; D might be TRBD2 (5 bases). Material for sequencing was peripheral blood. The chain's CDR3 is CASMQSGGHYNEQFF. The DNA of the CDR3 is TGTGCCAGCATGCAGTCAGGCGGGCACTACAATGAGCAGTTCTTC.